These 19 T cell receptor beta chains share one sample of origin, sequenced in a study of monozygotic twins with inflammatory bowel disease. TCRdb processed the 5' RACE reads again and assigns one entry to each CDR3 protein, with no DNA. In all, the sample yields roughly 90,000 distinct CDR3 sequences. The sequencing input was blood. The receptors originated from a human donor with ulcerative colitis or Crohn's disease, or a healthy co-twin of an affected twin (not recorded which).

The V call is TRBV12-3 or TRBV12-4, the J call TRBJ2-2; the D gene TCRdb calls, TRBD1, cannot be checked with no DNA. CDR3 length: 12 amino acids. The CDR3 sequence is CATHQGDGELFF.

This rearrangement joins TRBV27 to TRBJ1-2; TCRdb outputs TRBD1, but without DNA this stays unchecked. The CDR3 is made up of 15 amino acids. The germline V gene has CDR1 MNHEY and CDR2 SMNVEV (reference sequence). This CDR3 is CASSLSPGRGRGYTF.

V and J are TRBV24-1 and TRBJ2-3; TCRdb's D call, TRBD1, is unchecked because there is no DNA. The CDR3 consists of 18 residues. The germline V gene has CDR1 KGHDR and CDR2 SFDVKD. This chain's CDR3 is CATSDFTTGAGDTDTQYF.

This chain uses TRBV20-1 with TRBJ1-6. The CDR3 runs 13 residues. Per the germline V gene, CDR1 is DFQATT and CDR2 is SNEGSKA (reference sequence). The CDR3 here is CSAKTSYNSPLHF.

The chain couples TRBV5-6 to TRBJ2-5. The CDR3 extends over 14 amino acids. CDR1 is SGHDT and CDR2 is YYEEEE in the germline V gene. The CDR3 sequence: CASSISMDQETQYF.

This CDR3 reads CATSRVDLRDSEAFF. The chain is built from TRBV15 and TRBJ1-1. This CDR3 region has 15 residues. The germline gives CDR1 LNHNV, CDR2 YYDKDF (reference sequence).

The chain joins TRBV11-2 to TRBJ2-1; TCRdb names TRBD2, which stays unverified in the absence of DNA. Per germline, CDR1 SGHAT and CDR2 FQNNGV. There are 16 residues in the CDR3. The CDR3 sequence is CASSLGRLAGYNEQFF.

Here the CDR3 reads CASSLAGWSNQPQHF. The chain has TRBV12-3 or TRBV12-4 and TRBJ1-5. The CDR3 has 15 residues.

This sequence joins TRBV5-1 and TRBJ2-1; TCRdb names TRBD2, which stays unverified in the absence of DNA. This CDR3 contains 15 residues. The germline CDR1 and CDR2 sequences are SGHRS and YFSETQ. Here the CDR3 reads CASTPRSSSYNEQFF.

The CDR3 loop reads CSARAPGRPTEAFF. The gene calls are TRBV20-1 and TRBJ1-1. This CDR3 has 14 residues. Germline V lookup: CDR1 DFQATT, CDR2 SNEGSKA (reference sequence).

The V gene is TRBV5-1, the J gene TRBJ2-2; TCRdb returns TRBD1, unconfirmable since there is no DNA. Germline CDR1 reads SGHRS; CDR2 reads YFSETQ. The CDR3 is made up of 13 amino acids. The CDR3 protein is CASNRRGTGELFF. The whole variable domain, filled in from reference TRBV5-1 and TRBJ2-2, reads KAGVTQTPRYLIKTRGQQVTLSCSPISGHRSVSWYQQTPGQGLQFLFEYFSETQRNKGNFPGRFSGRQFSNSRSEMNVSTLELGDSALYLCASNRRGTGELFFGEGSRLTVL.

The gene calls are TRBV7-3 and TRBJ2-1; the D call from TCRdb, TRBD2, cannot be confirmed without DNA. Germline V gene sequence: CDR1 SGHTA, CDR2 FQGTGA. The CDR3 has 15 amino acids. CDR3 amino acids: CASSLGGLGYNEQFF.

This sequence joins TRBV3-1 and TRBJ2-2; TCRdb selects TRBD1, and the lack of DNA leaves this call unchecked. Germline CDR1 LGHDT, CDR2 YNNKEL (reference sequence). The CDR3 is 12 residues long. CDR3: CASSLQGGELFF.

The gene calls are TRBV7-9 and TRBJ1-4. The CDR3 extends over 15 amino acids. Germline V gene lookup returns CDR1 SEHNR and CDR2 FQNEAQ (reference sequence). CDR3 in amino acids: CASSFLVGSGEKLFF.

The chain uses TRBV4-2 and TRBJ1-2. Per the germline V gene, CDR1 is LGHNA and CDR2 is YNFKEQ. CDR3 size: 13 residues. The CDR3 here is CASSQDLFRGYTF.

CDR3: CASSPQSGAGAFF. J is TRBJ1-1 and V is TRBV6-5. This CDR3 spans 13 amino acids. Germline loops: CDR1 MNHEY, CDR2 SVGAGI.

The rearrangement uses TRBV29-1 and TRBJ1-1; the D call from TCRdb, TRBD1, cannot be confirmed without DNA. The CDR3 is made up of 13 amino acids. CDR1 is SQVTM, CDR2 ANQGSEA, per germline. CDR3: CSADFGANTEAFF.

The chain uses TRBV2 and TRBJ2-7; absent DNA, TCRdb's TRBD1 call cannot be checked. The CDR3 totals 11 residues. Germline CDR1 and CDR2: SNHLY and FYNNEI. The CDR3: CASRSHYEQYF.

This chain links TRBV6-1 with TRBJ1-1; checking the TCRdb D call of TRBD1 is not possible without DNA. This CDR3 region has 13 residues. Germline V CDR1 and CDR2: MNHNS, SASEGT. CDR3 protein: CASTSRGVAEAFF.